This TCR beta chain was retrieved from a study of blood T cells in healthy people across ages. Study observations and caveats: CMV status of donors was not determined, possibly confounding expanded clonotype changes. TCR beta diversity, measured per million T cells, fell in a roughly linear way with age.

Primers used in a second PCR of roughly 7 to 11 cycles were a sample-barcoded 5' primer and a J-beta primer mix. Tags on each cDNA molecule came from a template-switch adaptor with 12 random nucleotides. MiXCR, run by TCRdb on the 5' RACE reads, gives a single entry per CDR3 protein. The sample lists around 1,700,000 distinct CDR3 sequences; about 28% were seen once. Isolation of PBMCs gave at least 6 million cells per sample. Points on this clonotype: Its antigen is not known.

The CDR3 has 16 amino acids. CDR1 and CDR2 from the germline V gene are DFQATT and SNEGSKA (reference sequence). The ends were cut back, 0 bases at V and 1 base at J, with 15 bases in the middle. Specimen: blood. The receptor comes from a woman aged 25 to 45 in good health. The J gene is TRBJ2-5, the V gene TRBV20-1; D uncertain. DNA of the CDR3: TGCAGTGCTAGAGAGTTCTATATGCCCTCCCAAGAGACCCAGTACTTC. It is translated as CSAREFYMPSQETQYF.